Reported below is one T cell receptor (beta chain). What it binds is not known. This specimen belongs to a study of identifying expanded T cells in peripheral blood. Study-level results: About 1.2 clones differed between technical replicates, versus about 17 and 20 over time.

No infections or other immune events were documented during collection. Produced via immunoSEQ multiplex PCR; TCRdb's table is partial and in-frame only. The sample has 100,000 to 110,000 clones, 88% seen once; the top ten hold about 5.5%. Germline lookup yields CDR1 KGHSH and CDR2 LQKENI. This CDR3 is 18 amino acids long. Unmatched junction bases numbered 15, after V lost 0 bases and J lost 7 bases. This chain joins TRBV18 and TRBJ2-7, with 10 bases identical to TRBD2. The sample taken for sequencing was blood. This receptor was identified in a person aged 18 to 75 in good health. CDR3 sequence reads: CASSPPASGRRGDGEQYF. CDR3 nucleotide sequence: TGTGCCAGCTCACCACCGGCTAGCGGGAGAAGGGGTGACGGGGAGCAGTACTTC.